This TCR beta chain was recovered during a study of blood T cell repertoires in COVID-19. Study-level background: Italy, Spain and the United States were the sources of the convalescent and acute COVID-19 samples.

Enrollment of patients from Seattle took place during active infection, with longitudinal follow-up. In germline, CDR1 is SGHRS, CDR2 YFSETQ. The CDR3 spans 14 residues. V was clipped by 6 bases and J by 8 bases; unmatched bases: 11. In the original processing: Nucleated cell counts were estimated from reference gene primer amplification. The data were produced by immunoSEQ multiplex PCR, yet TCRdb's version contains in-frame clones alone and is incomplete. From that table come the V and J calls and clone size; the DNA was used to work out D and trimming. The sample holds more than 150,000 clones; roughly 81% are singletons and the top ten take more than 10%.

The chain recombines TRBV5-1 with TRBJ2-4; 7 bases are a match to TRBD2. This clonotype was sampled from a woman older than 75 with COVID-19, enrolled during active disease. Material for sequencing was peripheral blood. The CDR3 is CASTMRSGTDIQYF. CDR3 in DNA: TGCGCCAGCACTATGAGGAGCGGGACGGACATTCAGTACTTC.